Shown below are 23 T cell receptor beta chains from a single sample sequenced in a study of blood T cell repertoires in COVID-19 (dated by TCRdb to the early 2020s). Libraries came from the immunoSEQ multiplex PCR assay. This is the immuneACCESS table as TCRdb keeps it, with only in-frame sequences that have V and J called. A part of the clones is gone; compared with another copy, unresolved V genes explain less than half, and the rest is unexplained. A total of about 190,000 clones appear in this sample, approximately 91% of them only once. About 6.7% of the sample comes from the top ten. Sequenced sample: peripheral blood. The receptor set was obtained from a man in his forties or fifties with acute or convalescent COVID-19.

The genes are TRBV7-9 and TRBJ2-5; 11 positions match TRBD2. CDR1 SEHNR and CDR2 FQNEAQ come from the germline V gene (reference sequence). The V gene end was trimmed by 6 bases and the J gene end by 4 bases; junction bases not matched to a gene: 13. This CDR3 has 17 amino acids. The CDR3 DNA reads as TGTGCCAGCAGATACGGGACTAGCGGTGGGACTACAGAGACCCAGTACTTC. Encoded protein: CASRYGTSGGTTETQYF. The full variable domain, completed using reference TRBV7-9 and TRBJ2-5, is DTGVSQNPRHKITKRGQNVTFRCDPISEHNRLYWYRQTLGQGPEFLTYFQNEAQLEKSRLLSDRFSAERPKGSFSTLEIQRTEQGDSAMYLCASRYGTSGGTTETQYFGPGTRLLVL.

V usage is TRBV7-2 and J usage is TRBJ2-2; 8 bases are shared with TRBD1. Per germline, CDR1 SGHTA and CDR2 FQGNSA. The trim removed 0 bases at V and 1 base at J, leaving 1 base unmatched. The CDR3 is 16 residues long. The CDR3 loop reads CASSLAGTGNTGELFF. The CDR3 bases are TGTGCCAGCAGCTTAGCCGGGACAGGGAACACCGGGGAGCTGTTTTTT. The entire variable domain, with the rest obtained from reference TRBV7-2 and TRBJ2-2, is as follows: GAGVSQSPSNKVTEKGKDVELRCDPISGHTALYWYRQSLGQGLEFLIYFQGNSAPDKSGLPSDRFSAERTGGSVSTLTIQRTQQEDSAVYLCASSLAGTGNTGELFFGEGSRLTVL.

The chain uses TRBV3-1 (or the pseudogene TRBV3-2) and TRBJ2-2; D is uncertain. V lost 2 bases and J 7 bases, leaving 11 bases between the germline ends. Germline CDR1 LGHDT, CDR2 YNNKEL (reference sequence). The CDR3 contains 14 residues. The CDR3 protein is CASSQSDSGGELFF. CDR3 nucleotides: TGTGCCAGCAGCCAAAGCGACTCCGGCGGGGAGCTGTTTTTT.

V gene TRBV7-9 combines with J gene TRBJ1-1, with TRBD1 matching over 7 bases. This CDR3 spans 14 amino acids. V shed 1 base, J shed 2 bases, and the junction held 1 base outside the gene matches. Per the germline V gene, CDR1 is SEHNR and CDR2 is FQNEAQ (reference sequence). CDR3 region: CASSLEGANTEAFF. As DNA, the CDR3 is TGTGCCAGCAGCTTAGAGGGGGCTAACACTGAAGCTTTCTTT.

The chain has TRBV25-1 and TRBJ2-7; 7 bases match TRBD2. CDR3 length equals 14 residues. With V trimmed by 4 bases and J by 2 bases, 5 bases remained unmatched. Germline loops: CDR1 MGHDK, CDR2 SYGVNS. CDR3 region: CASSVTGGTYEQYF. The CDR3 DNA follows: TGTGCCAGCAGTGTAACGGGGGGAACCTACGAGCAGTACTTC.

Note on this clone: An end of the junction differs from the germline gene, which may be a read error. This chain uses TRBV7-2 with TRBJ2-3; TRBD2 is a possible D gene (6 bases). The CDR3 sequence is 13 residues long. Per germline, CDR1 SGHTA and CDR2 FQGNSA. The CDR3 DNA sequence: TGTGCCAGCAGCGGTACTAGCACGGATACGCAGTATTTT. Translated: CASSGTSTDTQYF.

This clone came up a few times. The chain combines TRBV20-1 with TRBJ2-7; D perhaps matches TRBD1 (6 bases). The V end was cut by 6 bases, the J end by 6 bases, with 12 bases between. Germline loops: CDR1 DFQATT, CDR2 SNEGSKA (reference sequence). The CDR3 has 11 residues. CDR3 loop: CSATQGSEQYF. The CDR3 bases are TGCAGTGCAACACAGGGTTCCGAGCAGTACTTC.

The gene calls are TRBV28 and TRBJ1-2; D call uncertain. This CDR3 spans 14 amino acids. Trimming removed 6 bases at V and 6 bases at J, with 17 bases between. Germline CDR1 and CDR2: MDHEN and SYDVKM. The CDR3: CASRYLGRPNGYTF. CDR3 sequence (DNA): TGTGCCAGCAGATACCTCGGGAGGCCTAATGGCTACACCTTC.

The chain is built from TRBV5-5 and TRBJ2-7, with 9 bases identical to TRBD1. Germline V gene sequence: CDR1 SGHKS, CDR2 YYEKEE (reference sequence). This CDR3 contains 15 residues. J was trimmed by 4 bases and V by 2 bases; bases with no gene match: 7. The CDR3 region is CASSLRTGVVYEQYF. DNA of the CDR3: TGTGCCAGCAGCTTACGGACAGGGGTTGTTTACGAGCAGTACTTC. The variable domain in full, with the rest retrieved from reference TRBV5-5 and TRBJ2-7, is DAGVTQSPTHLIKTRGQQVTLRCSPISGHKSVSWYQQVLGQGPQFIFQYYEKEERGRGNFPDRFSARQFPNYSSELNVNALLLGDSALYLCASSLRTGVVYEQYFGPGTRLTVT.

This clone was observed a few times. The CDR3, as DNA: TGTGCCAGCAGCGGACACACAGATACGCAGTATTTT. Translated: CASSGHTDTQYF. The chain uses TRBV9 and TRBJ2-3; D ambiguous. The CDR3 is 12 residues long. The germline CDR1 and CDR2 sequences are SGDLS and YYNGEE. Trimming took off 3 bases at V and 2 bases at J, with 4 bases between the two ends.

The chain carries TRBV5-6 and TRBJ1-3; D remains unclear. V was clipped by 0 bases and J by 0 bases, with 7 bases between them. The germline CDR1 and CDR2 sequences are SGHDT and YYEEEE. The CDR3 runs 15 residues. Written as DNA, the CDR3 is TGTGCCAGCAGCTTGGACAGTTTCTCTGGAAACACCATATATTTT. Protein product: CASSLDSFSGNTIYF.

This clone was detected a few times. The junction does not match germline at one end; this may be a read error. The chain combines TRBV10-2 with TRBJ2-1, with 10 bases matching TRBD2. Germline CDR1 is WSHSY and CDR2 is SAAADI. The CDR3 spans 13 residues. CDR3 sequence: CAGSGGANNEQFF. The DNA of the CDR3 is TGCGCCGGCAGCGGGGGGGCCAACAATGAGCAGTTCTTC.

This rearrangement joins TRBV29-1 to TRBJ1-2, with a possible D match to TRBD1 (5 bases). V gave up 6 bases and J gave up 3 bases, with 11 bases separating them. Germline loops: CDR1 SQVTM, CDR2 ANQGSEA. The CDR3 extends over 12 amino acids. The CDR3 is CSVNRIYYGYTF. DNA for the CDR3: TGCAGCGTCAACAGGATCTACTATGGCTACACCTTC.

The chain employs TRBV19 and TRBJ1-5; 10 bases agree with TRBD1. This CDR3 has 17 residues. Germline V gene data show CDR1 as LNHDA and CDR2 as SQIVND (reference sequence). The V and J ends lost 6 bases and 0 bases, in that order; junction bases with no gene match: 8. In DNA, the CDR3 is TGTGCCAGTAGCCCTCGGACAGGGGGATATAGCAATCAGCCCCAGCATTTT. Translating it yields CASSPRTGGYSNQPQHF.

The chain uses TRBV5-4 and TRBJ2-6; 7 bases fit TRBD1. CDR1 and CDR2 from the germline V gene are SGHNT and YYREEE (reference sequence). The V and J ends lost 1 base and 2 bases, in that order; junction bases with no gene match: 0. The CDR3 totals 15 residues. The CDR3 is CASSLTGAGANVLTF. The CDR3 coding sequence is TGTGCCAGCAGCTTGACAGGGGCTGGGGCCAACGTCCTGACTTTC.

The gene calls are TRBV28 and TRBJ2-7; TRBD1 agrees at 7 bases. In germline, CDR1 is MDHEN, CDR2 SYDVKM. Trimming took 8 bases from V and 3 from J; bases not matched to a gene: 4. The CDR3 runs 12 residues. This CDR3 is CASRDSFYEQYF. In DNA form, the CDR3 reads TGTGCCAGCCGGGACAGCTTCTACGAGCAGTACTTC.

The rearrangement joins TRBV12-3 or TRBV12-4 to TRBJ2-7, with a weak D call TRBD2 (6 bases). This CDR3 contains 13 residues. V was shortened by 4 bases and J by 4 bases, with 11 bases between the two germline ends. The CDR3 DNA is TGTGCCAGCAGTTCGGGACTGCCGTACGAGCAGTACTTC. This gives the protein CASSSGLPYEQYF.

The rearrangement joins TRBV9 to TRBJ2-5; D perhaps matches TRBD1 (6 bases). The CDR3 covers 16 residues. Trimming left V 4 bases short and J 1 base short, with 17 bases between. Germline values: CDR1 SGDLS, CDR2 YYNGEE. The CDR3 is CASSLNTGNRQETQYF. DNA for the CDR3: TGTGCCAGCAGCCTCAATACAGGGAACCGCCAAGAGACCCAGTACTTC.

V and J are TRBV7-9 and TRBJ1-2; TRBD1 matches 9 bases. This CDR3 has 15 residues. Germline loops: CDR1 SEHNR, CDR2 FQNEAQ (reference sequence). Trimming removed 5 bases from V and 4 bases from J; junction bases left unmatched: 8. The CDR3 sequence is CASSPDRGFIYGYTF. In DNA, the CDR3 is TGTGCCAGCAGCCCAGACAGGGGGTTCATCTATGGCTACACCTTC.

This clone was seen more than once but under ten times. The chain links TRBV3-1 (or the pseudogene TRBV3-2) to TRBJ1-5; the D is unclear. There are 14 residues in the CDR3. V was cut by 4 bases and J by 4 bases, with 11 bases left in between. CDR1 LGHDT and CDR2 YNNKEL come from the germline V gene (reference sequence). The CDR3 region is CASSPYRSNQPQHF. The DNA of the CDR3 is TGTGCCAGCAGCCCATACCGGAGTAATCAGCCCCAGCATTTT.

The rearrangement joins TRBV7-2 to TRBJ1-2, with D unclear. This CDR3 comprises 15 residues. The V gene's germline CDR1 is SGHTA and CDR2 FQGNSA. V was pared by 3 bases and J by 3 bases, with 14 bases between. CDR3 in DNA: TGTGCCAGCAGCTTTCGCGGCAACCGCTACTATGGCTACACCTTC. Protein sequence: CASSFRGNRYYGYTF.

V and J are TRBV12-3 or TRBV12-4 and TRBJ1-2; TRBD1 is a possible D gene (5 bases). Trimming pared 6 bases from V and 7 bases from J, leaving 15 bases between. This CDR3 region has 13 residues. CDR3 in amino acids: CASSPSRGSGYTF. In DNA, the CDR3 is TGTGCCAGCAGCCCATCTCGGGGGTCTGGCTACACCTTC.

V and J are TRBV29-1 and TRBJ2-2, with D possibly TRBD2 on 5 matching bases. Trimming took 5 bases from V and 3 from J, leaving 13 bases between them. Germline V gene data show CDR1 as SQVTM and CDR2 as ANQGSEA. The CDR3 runs 14 residues. CDR3 sequence (DNA): TGCAGCGTTCGGGCACCCGGGGACACCGGGGAGCTGTTTTTT. Translated: CSVRAPGDTGELFF.